The rows below give T cell receptor beta chains drawn from one sample of a study of cytomegalovirus exposure and HLA in healthy donors. Assay: immunoSEQ multiplex PCR; the TCRdb copy retains only in-frame clones and omits some. The sample contains more than 95,000 clones, around 80% of which appear only once. Sequencing was performed on PBMCs. The origin of the receptors is a man under 40 in good health and CMV-seronegative. The CDR3 runs from the conserved cysteine through the conserved F or W.

j_gene | v_gene | CDR3aa
TRBJ1-4 | TRBV7-9 | CASSLVVVSNNEKLFF
TRBJ1-2 | TRBV28 | CASSLSGVYGYTF
TRBJ2-1 | TRBV5-1 | CASSSLWGSDNEQFF
TRBJ2-3 | TRBV12-5 | CASAPLSTDTQYF
TRBJ2-7 | TRBV5-6 | CASSRGQGKHEQYF
TRBJ1-1 | TRBV9 | CASSPSGSFVMNTEAFF
TRBJ2-5 | TRBV7-9 | CASSLRGGLGETQYF
TRBJ2-7 | TRBV7-9 | CASSLAGGGATRTYEQYF
TRBJ2-7 | TRBV5-1 | CASSLAPGGYEQYF
TRBJ2-3 | TRBV5-1 | CASSVVGSNTQYF
TRBJ2-2 | TRBV19 | CASSTLAGAPGELFF
TRBJ2-2 | TRBV10-1 | CASSLVRPTGELFF
TRBJ1-2 | TRBV7-2 | CASSVDTQSNYGYTF
TRBJ2-7 | TRBV2 | CASTISGGNEQYF
TRBJ2-1 | TRBV15 | CATSRGTSGMLEQFF
TRBJ2-1 | TRBV7-8 | CASSSSQGQTIYNEQFF
TRBJ1-2 | TRBV28 | CASSFSSYGYTF
TRBJ2-3 | TRBV11-2 | CASSPAGGETDTQYF
TRBJ1-3 | TRBV7-3 | CASSLQGGNTIYF
TRBJ1-1 | TRBV7-2 | CASSTYSEAFF
TRBJ2-5 | TRBV6-7 | CARGTGGEETQYF
TRBJ2-5 | TRBV5-1 | CASSFGTQETQYF
TRBJ1-1 | TRBV5-1 | CASSSQTVNTEAFF
TRBJ2-7 | TRBV7-6 | CASSPGQGYYEQYF
TRBJ2-1 | TRBV7-9 | CASSLMTGGEQFF
TRBJ2-7 | TRBV15 | CATSREGGEQYF
TRBJ2-7 | TRBV7-9 | CSSSSYYEQYF
TRBJ2-6 | TRBV5-1 | CASSLRGQGDFSGANVLTF
TRBJ1-2 | TRBV9 | CASSATEDYGYTF
TRBJ1-2 | TRBV6-5 | CASSYSGDRAGYTF
TRBJ1-5 | TRBV12-5 | CATLRGEGFNQPQHF
TRBJ1-1 | TRBV29-1 | CSVAQKGRGWGFF
TRBJ2-1 | TRBV7-3 | CASSSRGEQFF
TRBJ2-7 | TRBV6-1 | CASITGGTYEQYF
TRBJ2-1 | TRBV27 | CASSLSRGGYNEQFF
TRBJ2-1 | TRBV25-1 | CASSHRGWNEQFF
TRBJ2-3 | TRBV4-1 | CASSGTFSDTQYF
TRBJ2-7 | TRBV6-5 | CAPPDFSYEQYF
TRBJ2-1 | TRBV5-6 | CASSDRVDYNEQFF
TRBJ1-2 | TRBV6-1 | CASRTGVNYGYTF
TRBJ1-5 | TRBV19 | CASSIERGSWPQHF
TRBJ1-1 | TRBV7-2 | CASSLGATNTEAFF
TRBJ1-5 | TRBV7-2 | CASSNPDRGGQPQHF
TRBJ1-4 | TRBV10-1 | CATLVGKLFF
TRBJ2-3 | TRBV5-1 | CASSPSDPDTQYF